These 25 T cell receptor beta chains were sequenced from one sample in a study of regulatory T cells in long-lasting Graves disease. The time point denotes: newly diagnosed GD, antithyroid drugs for less than 3 months. The TCR library used RNA extracted from PBMCs. Investigators prepared the TCR beta libraries by applying iRepertoire HTBI primers and Arm-PCR of CDR3 regions. TCRdb itself ran the multiplex PCR reads through MiXCR, one entry per CDR3 protein. This table has about 350,000 distinct CDR3 sequences, around 16% appearing once. The same sample was also used in a study of T cells in Graves' hyperthyroidism and ophthalmopathy.

The sequences come from peripheral blood mononuclear cells (PBMCs), collected at new diagnosis, from a patient treated with antithyroid drugs. The source is a woman aged 18-29 years with Graves disease.

This clonotype was observed at least ten times. The J gene is TRBJ2-7, the V gene TRBV6-1, with 11 bases fitting TRBD2. The length of the CDR3 is 14 residues. J was trimmed by 3 bases and V by 4 bases; bases with no gene match: 2. Germline CDR1 and CDR2: MNHNS and SASEGT. CDR3: CASSVGLAGYEQYF. CDR3 sequence (DNA): TGTGCCAGCAGTGTAGGACTAGCGGGCTACGAGCAGTACTTC.

This clonotype was seen repeatedly, ten times or more. This chain uses TRBV5-1 with TRBJ2-1; 11 bases match TRBD2. This CDR3 has 15 amino acids. Germline-derived CDR1 and CDR2 are SGHRS and YFSETQ. J was trimmed by 8 bases and V by 1 base; bases with no gene match: 5. The CDR3 bases are TGCGCCAGCAGCTTGACTACTAGCGGGAGCTATGAGCAGTTCTTC. Translated: CASSLTTSGSYEQFF.

The chain carries TRBV19 and TRBJ2-5, with D perhaps matching TRBD1 (5 bases). V lost 5 bases, J lost 1 base, and 11 bases lay in between. The CDR3 length is 14 residues. CDR1 and CDR2 from the germline V gene are LNHDA and SQIVND (reference sequence). The CDR3 DNA sequence: TGTGCCAGTAGTCCCTTGGACATCCAAGAGACCCAGTACTTC. Translating gives CASSPLDIQETQYF.

There are many counts of this clonotype. V usage is TRBV7-2 and J usage is TRBJ2-7, with no clear D. The V gene's germline CDR1 is SGHTA and CDR2 FQGNSA. Deletions cut 5 bases from V and 3 bases from J, with 17 bases between. The CDR3 covers 15 residues. CDR3 sequence (DNA): TGTGCCAGCAGCCTTAGTGCTCAACCGGGCTACGAGCAGTACTTC. Its translation: CASSLSAQPGYEQYF.

This clonotype was recorded at least ten times. The rearrangement joins TRBV3-1 to TRBJ1-3; D remains unclear. The CDR3 loop spans 12 amino acids. Trimming took off 2 bases at V and 1 base at J, with 0 bases between the two ends. CDR1 is LGHDT and CDR2 is YNNKEL in the germline V gene (reference sequence). The CDR3 reads CASSQSGNTIYF. CDR3 DNA: TGTGCCAGCAGCCAATCTGGAAACACCATATATTTT.

This clonotype was recorded many times. The J gene is TRBJ2-2, the V gene TRBV30, with 10 bases matching TRBD2. Germline lookup yields CDR1 GTSNPN and CDR2 SVGIG (reference sequence). The CDR3 spans 15 residues. The V gene end was trimmed by 1 base and the J gene end by 5 bases; junction bases not matched to a gene: 4. Here the CDR3 reads CAWSASGGWTGELFF. The CDR3 DNA reads TGTGCCTGGAGTGCTAGCGGGGGATGGACCGGGGAGCTGTTTTTT. The full variable domain, rest sourced from reference TRBV30 and TRBJ2-2, is SQTIHQWPATLVQPVGSPLSLECTVEGTSNPNLYWYRQAAGRGLQLLFYSVGIGQISSEVPQNLSASRPQDRQFILSSKKLLLSDSGFYLCAWSASGGWTGELFFGEGSRLTVL.

Concerning this clonotype: It may be a read error: a sequence one base away is much more abundant. The chain combines TRBV14 with TRBJ2-7, with 10 bases matching TRBD2. CDR1 is SGHDN, CDR2 FVKESK, per germline. This CDR3 is built from 20 residues. V trimming: 4 bases; J trimming: 2 bases; junction bases outside the gene matches: 20. The CDR3 DNA reads as TGTGCCAGCAGCCCACAGCCTGGGACTAGCGTTTCTTCGTCGACCTACGAGCAGTACTTC. Translated, it gives CASSPQPGTSVSSSTYEQYF.

The genes are TRBV11-1 and TRBJ2-1; 8 nucleotides agree with TRBD1. The J segment lost 9 bases and the V segment lost 5 bases, leaving 12 bases of the junction unmatched. In germline, CDR1 is SGHAT, CDR2 FQDESV (reference sequence). The length of the CDR3 is 15 residues. In DNA form, the CDR3 reads TGTGCCAGCAGCCCAGGACAGGGCTTTAGGAGTGAGCAGTTCTTC. It yields the protein CASSPGQGFRSEQFF.

This clonotype has at least ten counts. The V call is TRBV7-9, the J call TRBJ2-3; 13 nucleotides agree with TRBD2. V gave up 5 bases and J gave up 5 bases; unmatched junction bases: 10. The CDR3 contains 17 residues. Germline V lookup: CDR1 SEHNR, CDR2 FQNEAQ (reference sequence). The CDR3 protein is CASSPRTSGRVGDTQYF. The CDR3 DNA reads as TGTGCCAGCAGCCCACGGACTAGCGGGAGAGTGGGAGATACGCAGTATTTT.

The rearrangement links TRBV13 to TRBJ1-6, with no clear D. Germline V gene lookup returns CDR1 PRHDT and CDR2 FYEKMQ (reference sequence). CDR3 length equals 15 residues. The ends were cut back, 2 bases at V and 7 bases at J, with 12 bases in the middle. The CDR3, as DNA: TGTGCCAGCAGCTTAAGTGGGGTGATCAATTCACCCCTCCACTTT. Translated: CASSLSGVINSPLHF.

There are many counts of this clonotype. The gene calls are TRBV6-1 and TRBJ2-1; D may be TRBD1 (6 bases). This CDR3 is 16 amino acids long. Germline loops: CDR1 MNHNS, CDR2 SASEGT. V lost 5 bases and J lost 8, with 22 bases in between. For the CDR3, the DNA is TGTGCCAGCAGTCTATCCCTTTCGGGCAGGGGACATGAGCAGTTCTTC. Translation: CASSLSLSGRGHEQFF.

This clonotype appeared a few times. CDR3 region: CASSGSGQNTGELFF. The CDR3 DNA reads as TGTGCCAGCAGCGGCTCGGGACAGAACACCGGGGAGCTGTTTTTT. This chain links TRBV7-2 with TRBJ2-2; possibly TRBD1 for D (6 bases). Looked up from germline, CDR1 is SGHTA and CDR2 is FQGNSA. CDR3 length: 15 residues. Trimming cost V 5 bases and J 1 base, with 11 bases left between them.

A single count supports this clonotype. The chain uses TRBV9 and TRBJ2-2, with a possible D match to TRBD1 (6 bases). Trimming removed 3 bases at V and 6 bases at J, with 18 bases between. Germline CDR1 reads SGDLS; CDR2 reads YYNGEE. The CDR3 has 16 residues. The CDR3 loop reads CASSERTALGAGELFF. The DNA for the CDR3 is TGTGCCAGCAGCGAAAGGACAGCGCTGGGGGCCGGGGAGCTGTTTTTT.

The chain combines TRBV9 with TRBJ1-5; no definite D call. The CDR3 length is 15 residues. CDR1 is SGDLS, CDR2 YYNGEE, per germline. V was shortened by 3 bases and J by 10 bases, with 20 bases between the two germline ends. The CDR3 is CASSAGHSGFFPQHF. The CDR3 nucleotides are TGTGCCAGCAGCGCTGGCCACAGCGGCTTTTTTCCCCAGCATTTT.

Notes on this clonotype: An end of the junction differs from the germline gene, which may be a read error. The chain couples TRBV11-1 to TRBJ1-2; TRBD1 agrees at 12 bases. Germline CDR1 reads SGHAT; CDR2 reads FQDESV (reference sequence). The CDR3 covers 16 residues. CDR3 sequence reads: CASSLASGTGGRGCTF. As DNA, the CDR3 is TGTGCCAGCAGCTTAGCCTCCGGGACAGGGGGCCGCGGCTGCACCTTC.

There are many counts of this clonotype. This chain uses TRBV30 with TRBJ1-4; no reliable D call. Germline CDR1 reads GTSNPN; CDR2 reads SVGIG (reference sequence). The CDR3 runs 12 residues. Trimming took 3 bases from V and 7 from J, leaving 9 bases between them. The CDR3, as DNA: TGTGCCTGGAGACCGACGTTTGAAAAACTGTTTTTT. It encodes CAWRPTFEKLFF.

This clonotype was found many times. V is TRBV6-5 and J is TRBJ2-7; D uncertain. Trimming removed 3 bases from V and 0 bases from J, with 12 bases in between. This CDR3 comprises 15 residues. Germline values: CDR1 MNHEY, CDR2 SVGAGI. CDR3 amino acids: CASSYGNLGSYEQYF. The DNA for the CDR3 is TGTGCCAGCAGTTATGGGAATTTAGGCTCCTACGAGCAGTACTTC.

The J gene is TRBJ1-2, the V gene TRBV4-1; 10 bases fit TRBD1. The CDR3 consists of 16 residues. Germline V gene lookup returns CDR1 MGHRA and CDR2 YSYEKL. V shed 3 bases and J 2 bases; nucleotides not matched to a gene: 6. The CDR3 DNA reads TGCGCCAGCAGCCAGCTCGGGACAGGGGAAAACTATGGCTACACCTTC. The encoded protein is CASSQLGTGENYGYTF.

This clonotype showed up just a few times. This chain connects TRBV20-1 to TRBJ1-1; the D gene is possibly TRBD1 (5 bases). The CDR3 is 13 residues long. V lost 6 bases to trimming and J lost 5 bases, with 16 bases between them. Germline V gives CDR1 DFQATT, CDR2 SNEGSKA (reference sequence). CDR3 coding DNA: TGCAGTGCGAGTAAGGGGCGCGGGACTGAAGCTTTCTTT. Amino acids: CSASKGRGTEAFF.

The gene calls are TRBV6-1 and TRBJ2-7; D not certain. The CDR3 runs to 15 residues. Germline V CDR1 and CDR2: MNHNS, SASEGT. V lost 6 bases, J lost 1 base, and 16 bases lay in between. Here the CDR3 DNA reads TGTGCCAGCAGCACCCCTCCTTCGACATCCTACGAGCAGTACTTC. Protein sequence: CASSTPPSTSYEQYF.

This chain uses TRBV15 with TRBJ2-7; perhaps TRBD2 as D (7 bases). This CDR3 region has 15 residues. Deletions cut 0 bases from V and 2 bases from J, with 11 bases between. Germline CDR1 and CDR2: LNHNV and YYDKDF (reference sequence). The CDR3 DNA follows: TGTGCCACCAGCAGAGACAGGGGACTACCCTACGAGCAGTACTTC. The encoded protein is CATSRDRGLPYEQYF.

This clonotype was recorded many times. The chain carries TRBV12-3 or TRBV12-4 and TRBJ2-7; TRBD1 matches 9 bases. The CDR3 length is 14 residues. V shed 7 bases, J shed 10 bases, and the junction held 14 bases outside the gene matches. The CDR3 sequence: CASTLSRGTGHQYF. In DNA, the CDR3 is TGTGCCAGCACCCTCTCTCGCGGGACAGGGCATCAGTACTTC.

A remark on this clonotype: This clone may be a read error of a much larger clone one base away. This sequence joins TRBV28 and TRBJ2-7; D might be TRBD1 (6 bases). V lost 6 bases and J lost 5, with 14 bases in between. Germline CDR1 and CDR2: MDHEN and SYDVKM. The CDR3 loop spans 13 amino acids. CDR3: CASSRQVVDEQYF. CDR3 DNA: TGTGCCAGCAGCCGACAGGTTGTCGACGAGCAGTACTTC.

This clonotype was recorded many times. This sequence joins TRBV6-1 and TRBJ1-2; TRBD1 might be the D (6 bases). The length of the CDR3 is 14 residues. Germline values: CDR1 MNHNS, CDR2 SASEGT. V was cut by 10 bases and J by 4 bases, with 19 bases left in between. The CDR3 sequence is CANRGTGASYGYTF. In DNA form, the CDR3 reads TGTGCCAATCGAGGAACGGGGGCGAGCTATGGCTACACCTTC.

This clonotype was seen many times. The rearrangement links TRBV7-6 to TRBJ2-7; TRBD2 matches 10 bases. CDR1 and CDR2 (germline): SGHVS, FNYEAQ. V shed 4 bases, J shed 0 bases, and the junction held 6 bases outside the gene matches. This CDR3 is built from 16 residues. This chain's CDR3 is CASSSRLAGLSYEQYF. In nucleotides, the CDR3 is TGTGCCAGCAGCTCCAGACTAGCGGGCCTCTCCTACGAGCAGTACTTC.